This T cell receptor beta chain was sequenced in a study of blood T cell repertoires in COVID-19. Study details: COVID-19 samples collected from the United States, Italy and Spain covered acute and convalescent phases.

With 3 bases clipped from V and 2 bases from J, the junction kept 6 bases outside the gene matches. Germline loops: CDR1 PRHDT, CDR2 FYEKMQ (reference sequence). The CDR3 has 16 residues. How the authors handled the data: The authors estimated nucleated cell counts from reference gene primer amplification. Produced via immunoSEQ multiplex PCR; TCRdb's table is partial and in-frame only. That table supplies the V and J calls and clone size; D and trimming were determined from the DNA. The table includes 350,000 to 450,000 clones, 80% to 90% detected once. This clone was seen ten or more times. It was during active infection that Seattle patients were enrolled and then longitudinally followed.

V gene TRBV13 combines with J gene TRBJ2-1, with 8 nucleotides matching TRBD1. Input material: peripheral blood. The TCR was taken from a woman aged 55 to 70 with COVID-19, enrolled during active disease. CDR3 sequence reads: CASSLGSGGPYNEQFF. The CDR3 DNA is TGTGCCAGCAGCTTGGGTTCAGGGGGCCCCTACAATGAGCAGTTCTTC.